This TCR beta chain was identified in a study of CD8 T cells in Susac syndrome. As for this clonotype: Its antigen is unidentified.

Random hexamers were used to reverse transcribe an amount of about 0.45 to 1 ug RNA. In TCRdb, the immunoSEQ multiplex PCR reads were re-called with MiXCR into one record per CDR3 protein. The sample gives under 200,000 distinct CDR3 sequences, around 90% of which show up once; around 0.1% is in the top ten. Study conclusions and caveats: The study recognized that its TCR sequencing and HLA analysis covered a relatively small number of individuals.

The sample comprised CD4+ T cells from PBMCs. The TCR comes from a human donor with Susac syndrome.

CDR3 DNA sequence: TGTGCCAGCAGTTCCCTATCGACTAAATCCTCCTACGAGCAGTACTTC. Protein sequence: CASSSLSTKSSYEQYF. V usage is TRBV6-5 and J usage is TRBJ2-7, with a tentative D call TRBD2 (5 bases). V was pared by 4 bases and J by 0 bases, with 16 bases between. Germline CDR1 is MNHEY and CDR2 is SVGAGI. CDR3 length equals 16 residues.